This is a list of T cell receptor beta chains from one sample in a study of beta chain features in type 1 diabetes. Clones were read by immunoSEQ multiplex PCR, and TCRdb kept only the in-frame ones, dropping some. The sample lists fewer than 350,000 clones, about 19% occurring once. Sequencing input: naive CD4+ T cells from blood. These receptors were collected from a woman between 18 and 30 years old in good health. The CDR3 runs from the conserved cysteine through the conserved F or W. The D gene is left open where the match is weak. Clone size is given for some rows only: seen once, a few or many times, or a class if the clone is expanded.

d_call: NA; clone_size: few; j_call: TRBJ1-1; v_call: TRBV30; cdr3_nt: TGTGCGTGGAGCGGCAGGGCGAACACTGAAGCTTTCTTT; cdr3_aa: CAWSGRANTEAFF
d_call: NA; clone_size: NA; j_call: TRBJ1-2; v_call: TRBV7-2; cdr3_nt: TGTGCCAGCAGCCCAGCAGGTCGGGGCTACACCTTC; cdr3_aa: CASSPAGRGYTF
d_call: TRBD1; clone_size: NA; j_call: TRBJ1-2; v_call: TRBV29-1; cdr3_nt: TGCAGCGTTGGGACAGGTCTCTATGGCTACACCTTC; cdr3_aa: CSVGTGLYGYTF
d_call: NA; clone_size: NA; j_call: TRBJ2-6; v_call: TRBV5-1; cdr3_nt: TGCGCCAGCAGCTTGGAACCCCTACTAAGCTCTGGGGCCAACGTCCTGACTTTC; cdr3_aa: CASSLEPLLSSGANVLTF
d_call: NA; clone_size: NA; j_call: TRBJ1-5; v_call: TRBV18; cdr3_nt: TGTGCCAGCTCTCCCTCCCGAGAGAGCCGGAATCAGCCCCAGCATTTT; cdr3_aa: CASSPSRESRNQPQHF
d_call: NA; clone_size: few; j_call: TRBJ2-2; v_call: TRBV6-1; cdr3_nt: TGTGCCAGCAAGAACAGCGGAGTGCTCACCGGGGAGCTGTTTTTT; cdr3_aa: CASKNSGVLTGELFF
d_call: NA; clone_size: NA; j_call: TRBJ2-2; v_call: TRBV5-4; cdr3_nt: TGTGCCAGCAGCTTAGGCGGGGCACTCAACACCGGGGAGCTGTTTTTT; cdr3_aa: CASSLGGALNTGELFF
d_call: TRBD2; clone_size: few; j_call: TRBJ2-3; v_call: TRBV10-3; cdr3_nt: TGTGCCATCAGTTCGGGACTAGCGGGGTCTAATACGCAGTATTTT; cdr3_aa: CAISSGLAGSNTQYF
d_call: TRBD2; clone_size: few; j_call: TRBJ2-5; v_call: TRBV30; cdr3_nt: TGTGCCTGGACAGCGAAGCGGGGGGGCCGGGAGACCCAGTACTTC; cdr3_aa: CAWTAKRGGRETQYF
d_call: NA; clone_size: few; j_call: TRBJ2-1; v_call: TRBV29-1; cdr3_nt: TGCAGCGTGAGCCGGTCCCAAAGCTACAATGAGCAGTTCTTC; cdr3_aa: CSVSRSQSYNEQFF
d_call: NA; clone_size: NA; j_call: TRBJ2-5; v_call: TRBV9; cdr3_nt: TGTGCCAGCAGCGAACACCTAACGGGGGACTCAACCCAGTACTTC; cdr3_aa: CASSEHLTGDSTQYF
d_call: TRBD1; clone_size: few; j_call: TRBJ2-5; v_call: TRBV30; cdr3_nt: TGTGCCTGGAACAGGGACAGGGTGGAGGAGACCCAGTACTTC; cdr3_aa: CAWNRDRVEETQYF
d_call: TRBD2; clone_size: NA; j_call: TRBJ2-1; v_call: TRBV18; cdr3_nt: TGTGCCAGCTCGCTATCTAGCGGGGTACACAATGAGCAGTTCTTC; cdr3_aa: CASSLSSGVHNEQFF
d_call: NA; clone_size: few; j_call: TRBJ2-1; v_call: TRBV30; cdr3_nt: TGTGCCGGGGATAGAGCGGGCGCGCCCGGGGAGCAGTTCTTC; cdr3_aa: CAGDRAGAPGEQFF
d_call: NA; clone_size: NA; j_call: TRBJ2-3; v_call: TRBV6-5; cdr3_nt: TGTGCCAGCAGTCCCGGGGGGCTGCGCACAGATACGCAGTATTTT; cdr3_aa: CASSPGGLRTDTQYF
d_call: TRBD2; clone_size: NA; j_call: TRBJ2-1; v_call: TRBV5-4; cdr3_nt: TGTGCCAGCAGCACCCCTGGGGGCGGGGGGCTACTTTACAATGAGCAGTTCTTC; cdr3_aa: CASSTPGGGGLLYNEQFF
d_call: TRBD1; clone_size: few; j_call: TRBJ2-1; v_call: TRBV14; cdr3_nt: TGTGCCAGCAGCCATTTCAGGGGGCGAGATGAGCAGTTCTTC; cdr3_aa: CASSHFRGRDEQFF
d_call: NA; clone_size: NA; j_call: TRBJ2-7; v_call: TRBV27; cdr3_nt: TGTGCCAGCAGTTTAGGTGCGGGCCTAGGGGAGCAGTACTTC; cdr3_aa: CASSLGAGLGEQYF
d_call: TRBD1; clone_size: NA; j_call: TRBJ1-2; v_call: TRBV9; cdr3_nt: TGTGCCAGCAGCACTCCAGGGGGCATTGGCTACACCTTC; cdr3_aa: CASSTPGGIGYTF
d_call: NA; clone_size: few; j_call: TRBJ2-5; v_call: TRBV18; cdr3_nt: TGTGCCAGCTCACGGCCTCAAGAGACCCAGTACTTC; cdr3_aa: CASSRPQETQYF
d_call: TRBD1; clone_size: NA; j_call: TRBJ2-4; v_call: TRBV4-1; cdr3_nt: TGCGCCAGCAGCTTTTATACAGGGGTAGCCAAAAACATTCAGTACTTC; cdr3_aa: CASSFYTGVAKNIQYF
d_call: TRBD1; clone_size: NA; j_call: TRBJ2-2; v_call: TRBV5-1; cdr3_nt: TGCGCCAGCAGCCCTATATTCACGACAGGGGGCAACACCGGGGAGCTGTTTTTT; cdr3_aa: CASSPIFTTGGNTGELFF
d_call: NA; clone_size: few; j_call: TRBJ1-6; v_call: TRBV5-1; cdr3_nt: TGCGCCAGCAGCTTGACGGGTTCACCCCTCCACTTT; cdr3_aa: CASSLTGSPLHF
d_call: TRBD1; clone_size: few; j_call: TRBJ2-7; v_call: TRBV7-9; cdr3_nt: TGTGCCAGCAGCTTACAGGGGGCGAATGAGCAGTACTTC; cdr3_aa: CASSLQGANEQYF
d_call: NA; clone_size: few; j_call: TRBJ1-1; v_call: TRBV7-2; cdr3_nt: TGTGCCAGCAGCTTAAAAGGGGGCACTGAAGCTTTCTTT; cdr3_aa: CASSLKGGTEAFF
d_call: NA; clone_size: NA; j_call: TRBJ2-7; v_call: TRBV9; cdr3_nt: TGTGCCAGCAGCAGCCGGGACTTATCCTACGAGCAGTACTTC; cdr3_aa: CASSSRDLSYEQYF
d_call: NA; clone_size: few; j_call: TRBJ1-1; v_call: TRBV6-5; cdr3_nt: TGTGCCAGCACCGTTGACCCAATCCGACACGAAGCTTTCTTT; cdr3_aa: CASTVDPIRHEAFF
d_call: NA; clone_size: few; j_call: TRBJ2-1; v_call: TRBV2; cdr3_nt: TGTGCCAGCAGTGATCTGTACAATGAGCAGTTCTTC; cdr3_aa: CASSDLYNEQFF
d_call: TRBD1; clone_size: NA; j_call: TRBJ2-3; v_call: TRBV25-1; cdr3_nt: TGTGCCAGCAGTGGACAGGGAGTAGCAGATACGCAGTATTTT; cdr3_aa: CASSGQGVADTQYF
d_call: NA; clone_size: NA; j_call: TRBJ2-7; v_call: TRBV30; cdr3_nt: TGTGCCTGTTATCCACAAAGGAGCTCCTACGAGCAGTACTTC; cdr3_aa: CACYPQRSSYEQYF
d_call: NA; clone_size: few; j_call: TRBJ2-3; v_call: TRBV5-6; cdr3_nt: TGTGCCAGCCTTCTACGGCGGTACACAGATACGCAGTATTTT; cdr3_aa: CASLLRRYTDTQYF
d_call: NA; clone_size: NA; j_call: TRBJ2-1; v_call: TRBV7-9; cdr3_nt: TGTGCCAGCAGCCCCGGGTTGGAGCAGTTCTTC; cdr3_aa: CASSPGLEQFF
d_call: TRBD1; clone_size: NA; j_call: TRBJ1-1; v_call: TRBV2; cdr3_nt: TGTGCCAGCAGTCGACAGGGTAACACTGAAGCTTTCTTT; cdr3_aa: CASSRQGNTEAFF
d_call: TRBD1; clone_size: NA; j_call: TRBJ1-1; v_call: TRBV11-1; cdr3_nt: TGTGCCAGCAGCCGGGACAGGGTGGGGACTGAAGCTTTCTTT; cdr3_aa: CASSRDRVGTEAFF
d_call: NA; clone_size: NA; j_call: TRBJ1-5; v_call: TRBV13; cdr3_nt: TGTGCCAGCAGCTTAAACAGGAATCAGCCCCAGCATTTT; cdr3_aa: CASSLNRNQPQHF
d_call: TRBD1; clone_size: NA; j_call: TRBJ2-7; v_call: TRBV11-3; cdr3_nt: TGTGCCAGCAGCCCGAGACAGGGGGCTTACGAGCAGTACTTC; cdr3_aa: CASSPRQGAYEQYF
d_call: NA; clone_size: few; j_call: TRBJ2-7; v_call: TRBV25-1; cdr3_nt: TGTGCCAGCAGTGAGGCAGGTTCTTACTACGAGCAGTACTTC; cdr3_aa: CASSEAGSYYEQYF
d_call: NA; clone_size: NA; j_call: TRBJ1-2; v_call: TRBV6-5; cdr3_nt: TGTGCCAGCAGTTACTCGGCTCAGTTCGGCTACACCTTC; cdr3_aa: CASSYSAQFGYTF
d_call: NA; clone_size: NA; j_call: TRBJ2-5; v_call: TRBV4-2; cdr3_nt: TGTGCCAGCAGCCAAGCGCCAGAAGAGACCCAGTACTTC; cdr3_aa: CASSQAPEETQYF
d_call: TRBD1; clone_size: few; j_call: TRBJ1-2; v_call: TRBV20-1; cdr3_nt: TGCAGTGCTGGGACAGAGAGAGGCTACACCTTC; cdr3_aa: CSAGTERGYTF
d_call: TRBD2; clone_size: NA; j_call: TRBJ2-3; v_call: TRBV7-2; cdr3_nt: TGTGCCAGCAGCTTGGCGGGGGGGCGAGCAGATACGCAGTATTTT; cdr3_aa: CASSLAGGRADTQYF
d_call: NA; clone_size: NA; j_call: TRBJ1-1; v_call: TRBV5-1; cdr3_nt: TGCGCCAGCAGCTTGTTTCCCGGTGGTCGGGAAATGAACACTGAAGCTTTCTTT; cdr3_aa: CASSLFPGGREMNTEAFF
d_call: TRBD2; clone_size: once; j_call: TRBJ2-2; v_call: TRBV5-1; cdr3_nt: TGCGCCAGCAGCCGAGCGGGGGCCAACACCGGGGAGCTGTTTTTT; cdr3_aa: CASSRAGANTGELFF
d_call: NA; clone_size: NA; j_call: TRBJ2-7; v_call: TRBV11-2; cdr3_nt: TGTGCCAGCAGCCGGGACTTTTACGAGCAGTACTTC; cdr3_aa: CASSRDFYEQYF
d_call: TRBD1; clone_size: once; j_call: TRBJ2-1; v_call: TRBV19; cdr3_nt: TGTGCCAGTTTTGGGCAGGGGGTTTACAATGAGCAGTTCTTC; cdr3_aa: CASFGQGVYNEQFF
d_call: NA; clone_size: NA; j_call: TRBJ2-3; v_call: TRBV15; cdr3_nt: TGTGCCACCAGCAGAGCTACAGATACGCAGTATTTT; cdr3_aa: CATSRATDTQYF
d_call: NA; clone_size: NA; j_call: TRBJ2-1; v_call: TRBV5-1; cdr3_nt: TGCGCCAGCAGCTTAGGAGGCCTTGGCTACAATGAGCAGTTCTTC; cdr3_aa: CASSLGGLGYNEQFF
d_call: NA; clone_size: few; j_call: TRBJ2-3; v_call: TRBV30; cdr3_nt: TGTGCCTGGAGTGCGGGGTTCGGAGATACGCAGTATTTT; cdr3_aa: CAWSAGFGDTQYF
d_call: TRBD1; clone_size: NA; j_call: TRBJ1-1; v_call: TRBV2; cdr3_nt: TGTGCCAGCAGCAGGGGGCAAGGGGACACTGAAGCTTTCTTT; cdr3_aa: CASSRGQGDTEAFF
d_call: TRBD1; clone_size: NA; j_call: TRBJ1-5; v_call: TRBV5-1; cdr3_nt: TGCGCCAGCAGCCCCGGGACAGGGAGTCAAGGCAATCAGCCCCAGCATTTT; cdr3_aa: CASSPGTGSQGNQPQHF
d_call: TRBD2; clone_size: NA; j_call: TRBJ2-3; v_call: TRBV27; cdr3_nt: TGTGCCAGCAGTTTTCTCGGACTAGCGGGAGGGCCAAGTACAGATACGCAGTATTTT; cdr3_aa: CASSFLGLAGGPSTDTQYF
d_call: TRBD2; clone_size: NA; j_call: TRBJ2-1; v_call: TRBV7-2; cdr3_nt: TGTGCCAGCAGAGAGGGGACTAGCGCCTACAATGAGCAGTTCTTC; cdr3_aa: CASREGTSAYNEQFF
d_call: NA; clone_size: NA; j_call: TRBJ1-2; v_call: TRBV4-1; cdr3_nt: TGCGCCAGCAGCCAAGAGCTGAGGGAGTCCTATGGCTACACCTTC; cdr3_aa: CASSQELRESYGYTF
d_call: NA; clone_size: NA; j_call: TRBJ1-2; v_call: TRBV4-3; cdr3_nt: TGCGCCAGCAGCCAATCACCTCGGACAGTTTATGGCTACACCTTC; cdr3_aa: CASSQSPRTVYGYTF
d_call: NA; clone_size: few; j_call: TRBJ2-5; v_call: TRBV9; cdr3_nt: TGTGCCAGCAGCGTAGCGCCTAGCGACGGGGAGACCCAGTACTTC; cdr3_aa: CASSVAPSDGETQYF
d_call: TRBD2; clone_size: few; j_call: TRBJ2-3; v_call: TRBV2; cdr3_nt: TGTGCCAGCAGTGAAGACCAGCGGGACGCGCAGTATTTT; cdr3_aa: CASSEDQRDAQYF
d_call: NA; clone_size: NA; j_call: TRBJ2-2; v_call: TRBV2; cdr3_nt: TGTGCCAGCATTCGCGGGGAAAACACCGGGGAGCTGTTTTTT; cdr3_aa: CASIRGENTGELFF
d_call: NA; clone_size: NA; j_call: TRBJ2-1; v_call: TRBV27; cdr3_nt: TGTGCCAGCAGCCCTCCCCGGAGGACGGATGAGCAGTTCTTC; cdr3_aa: CASSPPRRTDEQFF
d_call: TRBD2; clone_size: NA; j_call: TRBJ2-1; v_call: TRBV11-3; cdr3_nt: TGTGCCAGCAGCCGAGGGAGGGCCAATGAGCAGTTCTTC; cdr3_aa: CASSRGRANEQFF
d_call: TRBD1; clone_size: NA; j_call: TRBJ2-7; v_call: TRBV5-1; cdr3_nt: TGCGCCAGCAGCTTGGGGGGGACAGGGGACTACGAGCAGTACTTC; cdr3_aa: CASSLGGTGDYEQYF